This T cell receptor (beta chain) was sequenced for a study of T cells in Graves' hyperthyroidism and ophthalmopathy. Researchers amplified the TCR beta CDR3 regions from RNA transcripts. RT-PCR in the first round (using the HTBI primer set) targeted the TCR CDR3. Each CDR3 protein gets one entry after TCRdb re-called the multiplex PCR reads with MiXCR. The data contain approximately 590,000 distinct CDR3 sequences, more than 15% of them singletons. The CDR3 length is 13 residues. Germline V gene lookup returns CDR1 SNHLY and CDR2 FYNNEI. V was clipped by 10 bases and J by 4 bases, with 15 bases between them.

The chain employs TRBV2 and TRBJ2-3; D remains unclear. Sequenced material: blood. This sequence originates from a woman under 40 with Graves' hyperthyroidism. Here the CDR3 reads CAISRSEADTQYF. Here the CDR3 DNA reads TGTGCCATCAGCCGCTCCGAGGCAGATACGCAGTATTTT.